The rows below give T cell receptor beta chains drawn from one sample of a study of T cell clones after liver transplantation. Clones were read by immunoSEQ multiplex PCR, and TCRdb kept only the in-frame ones, dropping some. The table has approximately 50,000 clones, more than 65% seen once. Specimen: CD4+ T cells from blood, collected roughly 56 months after liver transplant. The receptors stem from a human patient who received a liver transplant. Some T cells may be the graft donor's. CDR3s leave out the opening cysteine and the closing phenylalanine or tryptophan.

V: TRBV2
J: TRBJ2-1
CDR3: ASRANRQGARYNEQF

V: TRBV29-1
J: TRBJ2-3
CDR3: SVEVGRGQDTQY

V: TRBV6-5
J: TRBJ1-2
CDR3: ASSDSGPNRYGYT

V: TRBV10-1
J: TRBJ2-7
CDR3: ASSDTLGIEQY

V: TRBV28
J: TRBJ2-7
CDR3: ASRHREGDNEQY

V: TRBV2
J: TRBJ1-5
CDR3: ASSDYPETLSGYQPQH

V: TRBV30
J: TRBJ2-7
CDR3: AWRRSSYEQY

V: TRBV21-1
J: TRBJ2-2
CDR3: ASSSTGTGELF

V: TRBV28
J: TRBJ2-7
CDR3: ASSFQGARSYEQY

V: TRBV7-2
J: TRBJ1-6
CDR3: ASSVSPQRIHNSPLH

V: TRBV2
J: TRBJ2-2
CDR3: ASSLAGVTGELF